The entry that follows covers one T cell receptor beta chain sequence. Its cognate antigen is unknown. These data belong to a study of CD8+ T cells in alopecia areata. RNA extraction was followed by reverse transcription into cDNA, which acted as the sequencing template. Data came from immunoSEQ multiplex PCR; TCRdb stores just in-frame clones and leaves some out. The repertoire includes some 120,000 clones, roughly 50% of them detected once, and about 10% sits in the top ten. The germline CDR1 and CDR2 sequences are SGHTA and FQGNSA. V was pared by 6 bases and J by 8 bases, with 10 bases of the junction left unmatched. The CDR3 has 14 amino acids. Study findings and constraints: Lesional scalp, notably in alopecia totalis/universalis, had clonality above that of normal scalp. Compared with mice, patients displayed less clear TCR sharing, possibly for HLA-related reasons.

Sampling of alopecia areata patients yielded lesional scalp punch biopsies as well as peripheral blood. Sorting from PBMCs produced CD4+ and CD8+ T cells. Sequenced: NKG2D-low CD8+ T cells sorted from blood. This chain connects TRBV7-2 to TRBJ2-1; 7 bases are shared with TRBD2. This clonotype originated in a human donor with alopecia areata. The DNA of the CDR3 is TGTGCCAGCAGGCAGCGGGGATCGTCGCATGAGCAGTTCTTC. Protein: CASRQRGSSHEQFF. Supplemented by reference TRBV7-2 and TRBJ2-1, the full variable domain reads GAGVSQSPSNKVTEKGKDVELRCDPISGHTALYWYRQSLGQGLEFLIYFQGNSAPDKSGLPSDRFSAERTGGSVSTLTIQRTQQEDSAVYLCASRQRGSSHEQFFGPGTRLTVL.